This T cell receptor beta chain was identified during a study of identical twins. TCRdb re-derived calls from the 5' RACE reads in MiXCR, one entry per CDR3 protein. This table holds 540,000 or so distinct CDR3 sequences, approximately 20% found once. V was trimmed by 5 bases and J by 7 bases, leaving 14 bases between them. This CDR3 is built from 14 residues. Germline CDR1 reads SGHNT; CDR2 reads YENEEA. The data were also submitted as part of a second study, on yellow fever vaccine responses in identical twins.

This receptor was taken from a woman aged 18 to 35 in good health. The sample comprised CD4+ T cells sorted from blood. The V call is TRBV11-3, the J call TRBJ2-2, with a possible D match to TRBD1 (6 bases). As DNA, the CDR3 is TGTGCCAGCAGCGAGGACAGTTCCGTCGGGGAGCTGTTTTTT. Amino acids: CASSEDSSVGELFF.